A selection of T cell receptor beta chains follows, all from one sample in a study of CD8+CD57+ T cells in acquired aplastic anemia. From the reads, TCRdb called clonotypes with MiXCR, one entry per CDR3 protein. The sample contains more than 100,000 distinct CDR3 sequences, 41% of which appear only once. The sample was sorted CD4+, CD8+, or CD8+CD57+ T cells (not recorded which) from PBMCs. Source of these receptors: a human donor in good health, serving as a control. CDR3s include the opening cysteine and the closing phenylalanine or tryptophan. The D gene is left open where the match is weak. Not every row has a clone size; where given, it reads once, few, many or a size class.

D gene	V gene	J gene	clone size	CDR3 DNA	CDR3 protein
-	TRBV28	TRBJ2-5	many	TGTGCCAGCAGTTCCCTCAGGGGAGGCCAAGAGACCCAGTACTTC	CASSSLRGGQETQYF
TRBD1	TRBV2	TRBJ2-1	many	TGTGCCAGCCGACAGGGAAGCTCCTACAATGAGCAGTTCTTC	CASRQGSSYNEQFF
TRBD1	TRBV20-1	TRBJ1-1	few	TGCAGTGCTAGAGTACAGGACAGGGGAGACGTCGAAGCTTTCTTT	CSARVQDRGDVEAFF
-	TRBV13	TRBJ1-1	-	TGTGCCAGCAGCTTGGCTGTTTTGTTTTTGGGGGATGGCGACACTGAAGCTTTCTTT	CASSLAVLFLGDGDTEAFF
-	TRBV9	TRBJ2-5	many	TGTGCCAGCAGCGTAGGTCAGCGAGAGACCCAGTACTTC	CASSVGQRETQYF
TRBD1	TRBV11-2	TRBJ1-2	-	TGTGCCAGCAGCTTAGTCGGGACAGGGGGCAACTATGGCTACACCTTC	CASSLVGTGGNYGYTF
TRBD2	TRBV25-1	TRBJ2-7	-	TGCGCCAGCAGCCAAGTCGGCCTAGCGGGCTACGAGCAGTACTTC	CASSQVGLAGYEQYF
TRBD1	TRBV19	TRBJ2-7	-	TGTGCCAGTAGTATAGCCGGGACAGGGTCCTACGAGCAGTACTTC	CASSIAGTGSYEQYF
-	TRBV12-3/TRBV12-4	TRBJ1-1	many	TGTGCCAGCAGTTTTGGGAACACTGAAGCTTTCTTT	CASSFGNTEAFF
TRBD1	TRBV5-1	TRBJ2-1	many	TGCGCCAGCAGCAGGGACAGGGTCAATGAGCAGTTCTTC	CASSRDRVNEQFF
-	TRBV5-1	TRBJ2-1	-	TGCCCCTTCCCACTGTGCTCCTACAATGAGCAGTTCTTC	CPFPLCSYNEQFF